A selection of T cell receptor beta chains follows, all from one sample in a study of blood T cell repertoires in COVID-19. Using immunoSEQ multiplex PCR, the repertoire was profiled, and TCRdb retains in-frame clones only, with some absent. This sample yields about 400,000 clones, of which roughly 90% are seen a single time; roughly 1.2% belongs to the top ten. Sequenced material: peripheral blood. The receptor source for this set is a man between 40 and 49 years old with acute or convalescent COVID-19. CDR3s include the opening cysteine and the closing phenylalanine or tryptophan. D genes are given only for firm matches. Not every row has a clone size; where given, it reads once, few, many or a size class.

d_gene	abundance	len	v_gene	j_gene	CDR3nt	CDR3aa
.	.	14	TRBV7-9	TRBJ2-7	TGTGCCAGCAGCCAGACCAGGGTTCCCTACGAGCAGTACTTC	CASSQTRVPYEQYF
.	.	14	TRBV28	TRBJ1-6	TGTGCCAGCAGTTTACAGGGTATAAATTCACCCCTCCACTTT	CASSLQGINSPLHF
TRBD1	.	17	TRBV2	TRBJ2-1	TGTGCCAGCAGTGCCTCGGGGACAGTGGGCTCCTACAATGAGCAGTTCTTC	CASSASGTVGSYNEQFF
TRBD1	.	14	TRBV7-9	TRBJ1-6	TGTGCCAGCAGCCACGGACAGGGAGGATCACCCCTCCACTTT	CASSHGQGGSPLHF
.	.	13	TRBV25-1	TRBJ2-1	TGTGCCAGCAGTGAACAGGGTTACAATGAGCAGTTCTTC	CASSEQGYNEQFF
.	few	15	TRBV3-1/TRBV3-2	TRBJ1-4	TGTGCCAGCAGCCAAGAAGCCAGGGATTTTGAAAAACTGTTTTTT	CASSQEARDFEKLFF
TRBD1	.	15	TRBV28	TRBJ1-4	TGTGCCAGCAGTTTATGGATGACAGGGGAGGCAAAACTGTTTTTT	CASSLWMTGEAKLFF
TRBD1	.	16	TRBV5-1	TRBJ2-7	TGCGCCAGCAGCCGTGGCTACAGGGGAACGTCCTACGAGCAGTACTTC	CASSRGYRGTSYEQYF
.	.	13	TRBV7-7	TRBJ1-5	TGTGCTAGCAGCTTAGGCCCCGGTTTGCCCCAGCATTTT	CASSLGPGLPQHF
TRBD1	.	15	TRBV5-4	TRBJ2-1	TGTGCCAGCAGTCTCACTAGGGGGCGAGGCAATGAGCAGTTCTTC	CASSLTRGRGNEQFF
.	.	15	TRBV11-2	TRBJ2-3	TGTGCCAGCAGCTTCATCCGGGGTAGTACAGATACGCAGTATTTT	CASSFIRGSTDTQYF
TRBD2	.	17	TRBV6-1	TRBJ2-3	TGTGCCAGCAGTGAAGCGCGGGCGGGGGTCGACACAGATACGCAGTATTTT	CASSEARAGVDTDTQYF
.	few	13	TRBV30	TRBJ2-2	TGTGCCTGGAGTCAGGGGAACACCGGGGAGCTGTTTTTT	CAWSQGNTGELFF
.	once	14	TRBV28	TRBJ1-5	TGTGCCAGCAGTTTCAGGGGCCTTCGTCAGCCCCAGCATTTT	CASSFRGLRQPQHF
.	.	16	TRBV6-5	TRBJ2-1	TGTGCCAGCAGTTACTCCGCCAGGGGCGCCTACAATGAGCAGTTCTTC	CASSYSARGAYNEQFF
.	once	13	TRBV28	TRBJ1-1	TGTGCCAGCAGTTCCTTAGTGGTCACTGAAGCTTTCTTT	CASSSLVVTEAFF
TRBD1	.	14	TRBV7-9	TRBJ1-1	TGTGCCAGCAGCTTAGGACAGGGGGTCACTGAAGCTTTCTTT	CASSLGQGVTEAFF
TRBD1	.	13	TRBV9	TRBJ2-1	TGTGCCAGCAGCAAGGGGGCCGCCAATGAGCAGTTCTTC	CASSKGAANEQFF
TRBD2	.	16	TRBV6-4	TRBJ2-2	TGTGCCAGCAGGAGACTAGCGGGGGGGGCCCCCGGGGAGCTGTTTTTT	CASRRLAGGAPGELFF
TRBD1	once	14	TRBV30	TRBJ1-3	TGTGCCTGGAGTGGGACAGGGGCTGGAAACACCATATATTTT	CAWSGTGAGNTIYF
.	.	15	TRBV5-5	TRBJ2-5	TGTGCCAGCAGCCTCGGGGTAGGACCTCAAGAGACCCAGTACTTC	CASSLGVGPQETQYF
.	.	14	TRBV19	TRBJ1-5	TGTGCCAGTTCGGTTACAGGGCGCAATCAGCCCCAGCATTTT	CASSVTGRNQPQHF
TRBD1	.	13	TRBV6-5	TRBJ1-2	TGTGCCAGCAGGGCAGGGGGGTTCTATGGCTACACCTTC	CASRAGGFYGYTF
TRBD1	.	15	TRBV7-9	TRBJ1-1	TGTGCCAGCAGCTTTTCAGGAGGGGGCTACACTGAAGCTTTCTTT	CASSFSGGGYTEAFF
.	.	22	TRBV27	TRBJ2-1	TGTGCCAGCGGCAGACGGGGCACAGGGCTTAGGGCGGGTAGGCTCTCCTACAATGAGCAGTTCTTC	CASGRRGTGLRAGRLSYNEQFF
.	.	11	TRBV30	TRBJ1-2	TGTGCCTGGGTACAGGGTTTAGGCTACACCTTC	CAWVQGLGYTF
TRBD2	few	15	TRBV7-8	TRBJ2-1	TGTGCCAGCAGCTTCAGCGGGGGGGGATACAATGAGCAGTTCTTC	CASSFSGGGYNEQFF
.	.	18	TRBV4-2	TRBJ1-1	TGTGCCAGCAGCCAAGATCGCAGGGTTTCGGGTCATAACACTGAAGCTTTCTTT	CASSQDRRVSGHNTEAFF
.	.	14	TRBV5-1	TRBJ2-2	TGCGCCAGCAGCCCGAGCCTATACGGGGGGGAGCTGTTTTTT	CASSPSLYGGELFF
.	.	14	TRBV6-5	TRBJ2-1	TGTGCCAGCAGAACACAAAACTATTACAATGAGCAGTTCTTC	CASRTQNYYNEQFF
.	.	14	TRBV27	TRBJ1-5	TGTGCCAGCAGTTTGGCGCAGGGCTATCAGCCCCAGCATTTT	CASSLAQGYQPQHF
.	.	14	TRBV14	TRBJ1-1	TGTGCCAGCAGCCTGGGACTTGGGAACACTGAAGCTTTCTTT	CASSLGLGNTEAFF
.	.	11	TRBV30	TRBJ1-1	TGTGCCTGGGTGTCAGGCACTGAAGCTTTCTTT	CAWVSGTEAFF
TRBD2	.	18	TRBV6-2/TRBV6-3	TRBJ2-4	TGTGCCAGCAGTTACGGGGAGCGGGGTGGCCGAGCCAAAAACATTCAGTACTTC	CASSYGERGGRAKNIQYF
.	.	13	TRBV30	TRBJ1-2	TGTGCCTGTTACCTGGGCGGGGGTCGCGGCTACACCTTC	CACYLGGGRGYTF
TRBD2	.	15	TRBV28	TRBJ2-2	TGTGCCAGCCACGGGGGGGGGCACCTCACCGGGGAGCTGTTTTTT	CASHGGGHLTGELFF
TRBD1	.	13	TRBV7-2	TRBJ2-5	TGTGCCAGCAGCGAGACAGGGGTAAAGACCCAGTACTTC	CASSETGVKTQYF
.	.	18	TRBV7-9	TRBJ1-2	TGTGCCAGCAGCTTAGAAGGTGGCGGATTTGATACTAACTATGGCTACACCTTC	CASSLEGGGFDTNYGYTF
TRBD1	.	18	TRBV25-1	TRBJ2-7	TGTGCCAGCAGTGGGATAGGACAGGGGGCCCCTAATCCGTACGAGCAGTACTTC	CASSGIGQGAPNPYEQYF
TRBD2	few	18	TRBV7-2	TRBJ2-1	TGTGCCAGCAGCTTATCTGTCGGACTAGCGGGATATCGGAATGAGCAGTTCTTC	CASSLSVGLAGYRNEQFF
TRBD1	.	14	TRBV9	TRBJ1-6	TGTGCCAGCAGCTATCAGGGGGACAATTCACCCCTCCACTTT	CASSYQGDNSPLHF
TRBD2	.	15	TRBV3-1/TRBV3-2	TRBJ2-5	TGTGCCAGCAGCCCCAGCGGGGGACCGCGGGAGACCCAGTACTTC	CASSPSGGPRETQYF
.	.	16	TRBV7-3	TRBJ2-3	TGTGCCAGCAGCTTAGGGGCAGGGCGGTTCTCAGATACGCAGTATTTT	CASSLGAGRFSDTQYF
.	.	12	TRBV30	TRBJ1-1	TGTGCCTGGAGGCGTACCGAAGCTGAAGCTTTCTTT	CAWRRTEAEAFF
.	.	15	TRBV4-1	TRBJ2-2	TGCGCCAGCAGCTCGTCAGGAACGAACACCGGGGAGCTGTTTTTT	CASSSSGTNTGELFF
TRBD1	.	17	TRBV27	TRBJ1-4	TGTGCCAGCAGTTTGTGGGGACAGGGTTCGACTAATGAAAAACTGTTTTTT	CASSLWGQGSTNEKLFF